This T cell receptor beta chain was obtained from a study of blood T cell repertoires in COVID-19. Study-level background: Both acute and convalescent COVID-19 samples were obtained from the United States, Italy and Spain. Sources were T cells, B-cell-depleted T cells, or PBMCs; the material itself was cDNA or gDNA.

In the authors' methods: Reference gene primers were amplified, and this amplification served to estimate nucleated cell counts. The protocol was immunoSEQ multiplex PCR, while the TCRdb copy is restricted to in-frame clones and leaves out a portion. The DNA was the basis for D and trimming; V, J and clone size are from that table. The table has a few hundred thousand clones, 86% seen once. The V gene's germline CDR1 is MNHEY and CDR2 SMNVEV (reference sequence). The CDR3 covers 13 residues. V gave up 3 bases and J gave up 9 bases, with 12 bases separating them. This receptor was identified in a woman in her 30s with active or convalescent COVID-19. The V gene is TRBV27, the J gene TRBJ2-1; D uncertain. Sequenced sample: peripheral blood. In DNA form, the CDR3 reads TGTGCCAGCAGTTTCGTTGCTTCGGGTGAGCAGTTCTTC. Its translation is CASSFVASGEQFF.